The 18 T cell receptor beta chains listed next were all sequenced from one sample in a study of blood T cell repertoires in COVID-19. TCRdb's table, derived via immunoSEQ multiplex PCR, lists solely in-frame clones and lacks some. This table holds 160,000 or so clones, 88% found once. The sample consisted of PBMCs or T cells enriched from blood (not recorded which). All receptors come from a woman between 45 and 60 years old who had recovered from COVID-19.

The V gene is TRBV10-3, the J gene TRBJ2-1; 7 nucleotides match TRBD1. Looked up from germline, CDR1 is ENHRY and CDR2 is SYGVKD. The CDR3 consists of 14 residues. V trimming: 6 bases; J trimming: 7 bases; junction bases outside the gene matches: 9. The CDR3 DNA is TGTGCCATCAGCGATACCAAGGGGGCGAATGAGCAGTTCTTC. It yields the protein CAISDTKGANEQFF.

This chain uses TRBV21-1 with TRBJ1-1; TRBD1, as called in the table, went unchecked against the DNA. TRBV21-1 is labeled a pseudogene. The CDR3 covers 18 residues. Written as DNA, the CDR3 is TGTGCCAGCAGCAAATACGGGAGGGACAGGGGCGAGCACACTGAAGCTTTCTTT. It encodes CASSKYGRDRGEHTEAFF.

The J gene is TRBJ2-2, the V gene TRBV5-1; 8 bases fit TRBD1. J gave up 1 base and V 7 bases, and 0 bases lay outside the gene matches. This CDR3 comprises 13 residues. Germline V gene lookup returns CDR1 SGHRS and CDR2 YFSETQ. In nucleotides, the CDR3 is TGCGCCAGCGGGACAGGGAACACCGGGGAGCTGTTTTTT. Translated: CASGTGNTGELFF.

The J gene is TRBJ2-1, the V gene TRBV19, with D maybe TRBD2 (6 bases). Trimming left V 8 bases short and J 6 bases short, with 11 bases between. The CDR3 loop spans 12 amino acids. The germline CDR1 and CDR2 sequences are LNHDA and SQIVND (reference sequence). CDR3 in amino acids: CASGDFINEQFF. The CDR3 DNA reads TGTGCCAGTGGGGACTTCATCAATGAGCAGTTCTTC.

The chain carries TRBV5-4 and TRBJ2-1; 11 bases agree with TRBD2. The CDR3 is made up of 17 amino acids. The germline CDR1 and CDR2 sequences are SGHNT and YYREEE (reference sequence). V lost 0 bases and J lost 3; bases outside the gene matches: 5. The CDR3 DNA is TGTGCCAGCAGCTTGGAAGTACTAGCGGGGGTCTACAATGAGCAGTTCTTC. The encoded protein is CASSLEVLAGVYNEQFF.

This rearrangement joins TRBV11-2 to TRBJ2-7; 7 bases align to TRBD1. Germline values: CDR1 SGHAT, CDR2 FQNNGV. CDR3 size: 12 residues. Trimming at V came to 4 bases and at J to 3 bases, leaving 0 bases not matched to a gene. CDR3 in amino acids: CASSSGGYEQYF. The CDR3 DNA sequence: TGTGCCAGCAGCTCAGGGGGCTACGAGCAGTACTTC.

The rearrangement links TRBV12-3 or TRBV12-4 to TRBJ2-1; TRBD1 is a possible D gene (6 bases). V was pared by 6 bases and J by 3 bases, with 9 bases between. This CDR3 contains 13 residues. The CDR3 loop is CASRRGNYNEQFF. DNA of the CDR3: TGTGCCAGCAGGAGGGGGAACTACAATGAGCAGTTCTTC.

V is TRBV7-9 and J is TRBJ2-4; 8 bases align to TRBD1. The CDR3 consists of 16 residues. The J segment lost 0 bases and the V segment lost 3 bases, leaving 4 bases of the junction unmatched. Germline V lookup: CDR1 SEHNR, CDR2 FQNEAQ (reference sequence). CDR3 nucleotides: TGTGCCAGCAGCTTGTGGACAGGGATAGCCAAAAACATTCAGTACTTC. This translates into CASSLWTGIAKNIQYF.

The rearrangement joins TRBV18 to TRBJ1-2; perhaps TRBD1 as D (6 bases). This CDR3 region has 15 residues. V gave up 0 bases and J gave up 4 bases, with 12 bases separating them. The germline gives CDR1 KGHSH, CDR2 LQKENI. For the CDR3, the DNA is TGTGCCAGCTCACCACCGTCAGGGGTTCTCTATGGCTACACCTTC. Protein: CASSPPSGVLYGYTF.

CDR3 amino acids: CASRKQGHYEQYF. CDR3 in DNA: TGTGCCAGTAGGAAACAAGGACATTACGAGCAGTACTTC. The chain recombines TRBV19 with TRBJ2-7, with a weak D call TRBD1 (5 bases). CDR1 LNHDA and CDR2 SQIVND come from the germline V gene (reference sequence). The CDR3 contains 13 residues. V was shortened by 6 bases and J by 4 bases, with 13 bases between the two germline ends.

This chain connects TRBV4-3 to TRBJ1-1; 10 bases line up with TRBD1. The trim removed 2 bases at V and 3 bases at J, leaving 9 bases unmatched. Per germline, CDR1 LGHNA and CDR2 YSLEER. The CDR3 totals 17 residues. CDR3 protein: CASSQSRQGASDTEAFF. CDR3 coding DNA: TGCGCCAGCAGCCAATCCCGACAGGGGGCTTCTGACACTGAAGCTTTCTTT.

V is TRBV27 and J is TRBJ2-7; possible D gene TRBD2, 6 bases. This CDR3 is built from 14 residues. Germline V CDR1 and CDR2: MNHEY, SMNVEV (reference sequence). V was cut by 4 bases and J by 6 bases, with 16 bases left in between. DNA of the CDR3: TGTGCCAGCAGTTATGGGGGGAGGAGGGGCGAGCAGTACTTC. Protein product: CASSYGGRRGEQYF.

J is TRBJ1-5 and V is TRBV2, with a possible D match to TRBD1 (5 bases). CDR1 is SNHLY and CDR2 is FYNNEI in the germline V gene. V lost 7 bases to trimming and J lost 2 bases, with 12 bases between them. The CDR3 spans 14 residues. Here the CDR3 reads CASTNRLGNQPQHF. As DNA, the CDR3 is TGTGCCAGCACTAACAGGCTTGGCAATCAGCCCCAGCATTTT. Full variable domain (missing parts from reference TRBV2 and TRBJ1-5): EPEVTQTPSHQVTQMGQEVILRCVPISNHLYFYWYRQILGQKVEFLVSFYNNEISEKSEIFDDQFSVERPDGSNFTLKIRSTKLEDSAMYFCASTNRLGNQPQHFGDGTRLSIL.

The chain employs TRBV24-1 and TRBJ1-5; TRBD1 might be the D (5 bases). The ends were cut back, 2 bases at V and 5 bases at J, with 9 bases in the middle. The CDR3 covers 14 residues. Germline V gives CDR1 KGHDR, CDR2 SFDVKD. The CDR3 bases are TGTGCCACCAGTGATTCAGGGTCGGATCAGCCCCAGCATTTT. Its translation is CATSDSGSDQPQHF.

The chain carries TRBV9 and TRBJ2-5, with D hard to call. Trimming pared 1 base from V and 4 bases from J, leaving 8 bases between. The germline CDR1 and CDR2 sequences are SGDLS and YYNGEE. This CDR3 region has 13 residues. The CDR3 nucleotides read TGTGCCAGCAGCGTAAACCCCGGAGAGACCCAGTACTTC. This sequence encodes CASSVNPGETQYF.

The rearrangement uses TRBV6-5 and TRBJ1-2; D remains unclear. The CDR3 length is 15 residues. Germline V CDR1 and CDR2: MNHEY, SVGAGI. Trimming took off 7 bases at V and 1 base at J, with 16 bases between the two ends. The CDR3 reads CASIKESNNNYGYTF. In nucleotides, the CDR3 is TGTGCCAGCATTAAGGAGAGTAACAATAACTATGGCTACACCTTC.

The rearrangement joins TRBV7-2 to TRBJ2-1; TRBD2 matches 9 bases. Germline CDR1 is SGHTA and CDR2 is FQGNSA. V lost 5 bases and J lost 0; bases outside the gene matches: 5. The CDR3 has 16 residues. In DNA, the CDR3 is TGTGCCAGCAGCGGCTTTAGCGGGGGCTCCTACAATGAGCAGTTCTTC. This gives the protein CASSGFSGGSYNEQFF.

The chain recombines TRBV6-5 with TRBJ2-2; TRBD2 is a possible D gene (5 bases). V was pared by 4 bases and J by 5 bases, with 11 bases between. CDR3 size: 14 residues. Germline V gene data show CDR1 as MNHEY and CDR2 as SVGAGI. In DNA, the CDR3 is TGTGCCAGCAGTTGGACTGTGGGGACCGGGGAGCTGTTTTTT. Protein: CASSWTVGTGELFF.